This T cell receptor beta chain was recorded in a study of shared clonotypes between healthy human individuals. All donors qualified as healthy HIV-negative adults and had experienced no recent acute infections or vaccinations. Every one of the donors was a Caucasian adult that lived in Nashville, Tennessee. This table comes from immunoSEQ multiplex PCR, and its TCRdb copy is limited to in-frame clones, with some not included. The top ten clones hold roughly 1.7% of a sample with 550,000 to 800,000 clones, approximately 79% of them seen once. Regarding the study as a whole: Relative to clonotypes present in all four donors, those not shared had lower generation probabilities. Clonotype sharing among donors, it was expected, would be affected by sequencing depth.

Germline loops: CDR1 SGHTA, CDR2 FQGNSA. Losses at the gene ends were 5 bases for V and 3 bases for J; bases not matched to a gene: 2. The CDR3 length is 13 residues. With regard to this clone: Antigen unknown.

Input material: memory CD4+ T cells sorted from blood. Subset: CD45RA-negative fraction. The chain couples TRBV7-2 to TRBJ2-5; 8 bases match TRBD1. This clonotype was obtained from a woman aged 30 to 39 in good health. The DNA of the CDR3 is TGTGCCAGCAGCCTGGACAGGGAAGAGACCCAGTACTTC. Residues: CASSLDREETQYF.